The next 4 T cell receptor beta chains were all read from a single sample in a study of CD8 T cells in ankylosing spondylitis. TCRdb passed the 5' RACE reads through MiXCR, listing each CDR3 protein once. The sample has around 770,000 distinct CDR3 sequences, roughly 12% seen once. Overall study findings and caveats: Blood of patients with ankylosing spondylitis appeared to be characterized by a TCR beta motif of eight highly homologous variants.

Which antigens these TCRs recognize remains unknown. Sequences were obtained from blood, either unsorted or a sorted T cell fraction (not recorded which). Receptor source: a male donor with ankylosing spondylitis.

The rearrangement uses TRBV7-2 and TRBJ2-3, with unresolved D. Trimming took off 5 bases at V and 2 bases at J, with 8 bases between the two ends. Germline V lookup: CDR1 SGHTA, CDR2 FQGNSA. CDR3 size: 13 residues. The CDR3: CASSVNPTDTQYF. The CDR3 DNA reads as TGTGCCAGCAGCGTAAATCCCACAGATACGCAGTATTTT.

J is TRBJ1-3 and V is TRBV29-1; no definite D call. The V gene lost 7 bases and the J gene lost 1 base, with 5 bases spanning the gap. This CDR3 is built from 11 residues. CDR1 SQVTM and CDR2 ANQGSEA come from the germline V gene. The CDR3 loop is CSAQSGNTIYF. CDR3 nucleotide sequence: TGCAGCGCCCAATCTGGAAACACCATATATTTT.

This clonotype came up a few times. The chain links TRBV6-2 or TRBV6-3 to TRBJ1-5; D gene unclear. The V and J ends lost 3 bases and 7 bases respectively, with 13 bases between them. The germline V gene has CDR1 MNHEY and CDR2 SVGEGT. The CDR3 is made up of 14 amino acids. The CDR3 region is CASSYADRYQPQHF. The CDR3 DNA reads as TGTGCCAGCAGTTATGCCGACCGCTACCAGCCCCAGCATTTT.

The table lists this clonotype with a few counts. This rearrangement joins TRBV4-2 to TRBJ1-5, with D unclear. This CDR3 region has 15 residues. V was pared by 7 bases and J by 3 bases, with 16 bases between. From germline, CDR1 is LGHNA and CDR2 YNFKEQ. The CDR3 loop is CASTSGVGNNQPQHF. DNA of the CDR3: TGTGCCAGCACGTCTGGGGTAGGGAACAATCAGCCCCAGCATTTT.